The 9 T cell receptor beta chains below all came from one sample that was sequenced in a study of patients and donors after allogeneic stem cell transplantation. From the RT-PCR reads, TCRdb called clonotypes with MiXCR, one entry per CDR3 protein. Counted here are fewer than 180,000 distinct CDR3 sequences, roughly two fifths occurring once; the ten biggest clones make up around 50%. The sample taken for sequencing was blood, either unsorted or a sorted T cell fraction (not recorded which). The receptors originated from a human donor who was either an allogeneic HSCT recipient or a stem cell or donor lymphocyte infusion donor (not recorded which). It is not recorded whose cells these are; they may come from a transplant donor.

This clonotype was seen a few times. The J gene is TRBJ1-1, the V gene TRBV20-1; tentative D call: TRBD1 (5 bases). The CDR3 contains 14 residues. The germline gives CDR1 DFQATT, CDR2 SNEGSKA (reference sequence). Deletions cut 5 bases from V and 1 base from J, with 14 bases between. CDR3 in DNA: TGCAGTGCTCATTCCGTGGGGGGGAACACTGAAGCTTTCTTT. As protein: CSAHSVGGNTEAFF.

J is TRBJ2-5 and V is TRBV25-1; D perhaps matches TRBD2 (5 bases). The V gene's germline CDR1 is MGHDK and CDR2 SYGVNS. Between the trimmed V and J ends, which lost 5 bases and 0 bases, there was a span of 10 bases. This CDR3 comprises 14 residues. The CDR3 here is CASSPDWNQETQYF. As DNA, the CDR3 is TGTGCCAGCAGTCCGGACTGGAACCAAGAGACCCAGTACTTC.

The chain recombines TRBV29-1 with TRBJ1-4, with a possible D match to TRBD1 (5 bases). Trimming pared 7 bases from V and 5 bases from J, leaving 17 bases between. The CDR3 is made up of 14 amino acids. Looked up from germline, CDR1 is SQVTM and CDR2 is ANQGSEA. CDR3 loop: CSAERGEGNEKLFF. The CDR3 bases are TGCAGCGCCGAGCGGGGAGAGGGGAATGAAAAACTGTTTTTT.

The rearrangement joins TRBV4-2 to TRBJ2-7; 10 bases map to TRBD2. The V gene's germline CDR1 is LGHNA and CDR2 YNFKEQ. The CDR3 is 16 residues long. V was pared by 5 bases and J by 0 bases, with 7 bases of the junction left unmatched. CDR3 loop: CASSAHQRGGSYEQYF. For the CDR3, the DNA is TGTGCCAGCAGCGCCCACCAGCGGGGGGGCTCCTACGAGCAGTACTTC.

V usage is TRBV12-3 or TRBV12-4 and J usage is TRBJ1-4, with D hard to call. Trimming removed 3 bases from V and 3 bases from J, with 8 bases in between. The CDR3 has 14 amino acids. CDR3 sequence: CASSLRTPNEKLFF. The DNA of the CDR3 is TGTGCCAGCAGTTTGAGAACTCCTAATGAAAAACTGTTTTTT.

The rearrangement links TRBV29-1 to TRBJ2-1; D is unresolved. The V gene lost 4 bases and the J gene lost 8 bases, with 6 bases spanning the gap. CDR1 is SQVTM and CDR2 is ANQGSEA in the germline V gene. The CDR3 sequence is 10 residues long. DNA for the CDR3: TGCAGCGTTGGGGCGTATGAGCAGTTCTTC. Its protein is CSVGAYEQFF.

This clonotype was recorded many times. V gene TRBV9 combines with J gene TRBJ1-1; D is undetermined. This CDR3 has 13 residues. Germline V gene lookup returns CDR1 SGDLS and CDR2 YYNGEE. V was pared by 0 bases and J by 3 bases, with 6 bases between. CDR3 sequence: CASSVVGDTEAFF. In DNA, the CDR3 is TGTGCCAGCAGCGTAGTTGGGGACACTGAAGCTTTCTTT.

Written as DNA, the CDR3 is TGTGCCAGCGGGACAGGGGGGCGATACGAGCAGTACTTC. Amino acid sequence: CASGTGGRYEQYF. The chain combines TRBV6-1 with TRBJ2-7; 11 bases fit TRBD1. This CDR3 region has 13 residues. After removal of 8 bases from V and 4 bases from J, the junction contained 4 bases not matched to a gene. In germline, CDR1 is MNHNS, CDR2 SASEGT.

J is TRBJ1-2 and V is TRBV2, with a possible D match to TRBD1 (5 bases). V lost 4 bases and J lost 4, with 10 bases in between. In germline, CDR1 is SNHLY, CDR2 FYNNEI. The CDR3 runs 13 residues. CDR3 region: CASSAGAIYGYTF. CDR3 nucleotide sequence: TGTGCCAGCAGTGCTGGGGCCATCTATGGCTACACCTTC.